This entry lists 21 T cell receptor beta chains sequenced from one sample in a study of molecular identifiers for immune sequencing clone quantification. MiXCR, applied by TCRdb to the PCR reads, yields one record per CDR3 protein. This table has hundreds of thousands of distinct CDR3 sequences, around 25% appearing once. Sequenced material: naive CD8+ T cells from blood, with Jurkat cell RNA spiked in. This sample's subset: FACS-sorted CD8+CD4-CCR7+CD45RA+ naive T cells. These receptors were collected from a human donor in good health. Some libraries in this study had Jurkat cell RNA spiked in.

This clonotype came up a few times. The gene calls are TRBV12-3 or TRBV12-4 and TRBJ2-2; a weak D match, TRBD2 (6 bases). Between the trimmed V and J ends, which lost 6 bases and 1 base, there was a span of 15 bases. This CDR3 has 16 amino acids. In DNA form, the CDR3 reads TGTGCCAGCAGAGCGTCGGGACTGGGGAACACCGGGGAGCTGTTTTTT. Protein: CASRASGLGNTGELFF.

The chain links TRBV5-1 to TRBJ2-5, with D maybe TRBD2 (6 bases). The CDR3 length is 14 residues. Trimming shortened V by 0 bases and J by 4 bases, and 10 bases separated the two germline ends. The germline V gene encodes CDR1 SGHRS and CDR2 YFSETQ. Here the CDR3 DNA reads TGCGCCAGCAGCTTGGTACTAGCTTCAGAGACCCAGTACTTC. Translating gives CASSLVLASETQYF. The entire variable domain, with the rest obtained from reference TRBV5-1 and TRBJ2-5, is as follows: KAGVTQTPRYLIKTRGQQVTLSCSPISGHRSVSWYQQTPGQGLQFLFEYFSETQRNKGNFPGRFSGRQFSNSRSEMNVSTLELGDSALYLCASSLVLASETQYFGPGTRLLVL.

Details on this clonotype: A clone one base away is much larger, so this may be a read error. The rearrangement uses TRBV7-6 and TRBJ1-1; 8 bases match TRBD1. Germline CDR1 reads SGHVS; CDR2 reads FNYEAQ. The CDR3 runs 13 residues. The CDR3 region is CAGSSRTGTEAFF. In nucleotides, the CDR3 is TGTGCCGGCAGCTCAAGGACAGGGACAGAAGCTTTCTTT.

In its sample, this clonotype was seen a few times. The chain is built from TRBV30 and TRBJ2-7, with 8 bases that match TRBD1. V lost 2 bases and J lost 2; bases outside the gene matches: 2. The germline V gene has CDR1 GTSNPN and CDR2 SVGIG (reference sequence). The CDR3 contains 13 residues. The CDR3 protein is CAWSRTGPYEQYF. The CDR3 DNA sequence: TGTGCCTGGAGTCGGACAGGGCCCTACGAGCAGTACTTC.

In its sample, this clonotype was seen a few times. Germline and junction disagree at one end, which may indicate a read error. The chain is built from TRBV5-6 and TRBJ2-3; tentative D call: TRBD1 (5 bases). The CDR3 sequence is 16 residues long. Looked up from germline, CDR1 is SGHDT and CDR2 is YYEEEE. The chain's CDR3 is CASSLALGRNTDTQCF. CDR3 nucleotides: TGTGCCAGCAGCTTGGCGTTGGGGCGCAACACAGATACGCAGTGTTTT.

In this sample, this clonotype turned up many times. The chain carries TRBV4-3 and TRBJ1-1; no definite D call. The germline V and J ends were trimmed by 0 bases and 0 bases, with 14 bases remaining between them. The CDR3 loop spans 17 amino acids. Germline-derived CDR1 and CDR2 are LGHNA and YSLEER. In DNA, the CDR3 is TGCGCCAGCAGCCAAGACGCAGCGGTACAGCTGAACACTGAAGCTTTCTTT. Its protein product is CASSQDAAVQLNTEAFF.

CDR3 loop: CASSLVPPGQGNSPLHF. The CDR3 DNA reads as TGTGCCAGCAGCTTAGTCCCTCCGGGACAGGGGAATTCACCCCTCCACTTT. The chain carries TRBV7-6 and TRBJ1-6; 10 bases agree with TRBD1. The CDR3 runs to 17 residues. The J segment lost 7 bases and the V segment lost 1 base, leaving 7 bases of the junction unmatched. Germline V gives CDR1 SGHVS, CDR2 FNYEAQ. Drawing the rest from reference TRBV7-6 and TRBJ1-6, the complete variable domain is GAGVSQSPRYKVTKRGQDVALRCDPISGHVSLYWYRQALGQGPEFLTYFNYEAQQDKSGLPNDRFSAERPEGSISTLTIQRTEQRDSAMYRCASSLVPPGQGNSPLHFGNGTRLTVT.

The table lists this clonotype with many counts. The J gene is TRBJ2-1, the V gene TRBV30; D might be TRBD2 (5 bases). This CDR3 comprises 12 residues. Germline assignment: CDR1 GTSNPN and CDR2 SVGIG (reference sequence). V was pared by 0 bases and J by 7 bases, with 7 bases between. CDR3: CAWSVAANEQFF. CDR3 bases: TGTGCCTGGAGTGTAGCGGCTAATGAGCAGTTCTTC.

In its sample, this clonotype was seen many times. The chain links TRBV2 to TRBJ1-1; the D is unclear. This CDR3 comprises 14 residues. With 1 base removed from V and 4 bases from J, the gap between germline ends came to 10 bases. Germline assignment: CDR1 SNHLY and CDR2 FYNNEI. The CDR3 sequence is CASSEGIGITEAFF. CDR3 nucleotide sequence: TGTGCCAGCAGTGAAGGAATAGGGATCACTGAAGCTTTCTTT. Full variable domain (rest looked up from reference TRBV2 and TRBJ1-1): EPEVTQTPSHQVTQMGQEVILRCVPISNHLYFYWYRQILGQKVEFLVSFYNNEISEKSEIFDDQFSVERPDGSNFTLKIRSTKLEDSAMYFCASSEGIGITEAFFGQGTRLTVV.

To note about this clonotype: Because it lacks the conserved phenylalanine or tryptophan at the end, this CDR3 is likely a read error. The rearrangement joins TRBV28 to TRBJ1-3; D is ambiguous. Germline V gene lookup returns CDR1 MDHEN and CDR2 SYDVKM. This CDR3 region has 16 residues. The germline V and J ends were trimmed by 8 bases and 1 base, with 18 bases remaining between them. The CDR3 sequence: CASFGGNPGSGNTIYL. The CDR3 nucleotides are TGTGCCAGCTTCGGAGGCAACCCCGGTTCTGGAAACACCATATATTTA.

Details on this clonotype: Just one base apart from a much larger clone, this may be a read error. The V gene is TRBV18, the J gene TRBJ2-7, with D possibly being TRBD2 (5 bases). Germline V gene sequence: CDR1 KGHSH, CDR2 LQKENI. V was pared by 2 bases and J by 6 bases, with 11 bases between. The length of the CDR3 is 13 residues. CDR3 region: CASSPARLAEQYF. The CDR3, as DNA: TGTGCCAGCTCACCAGCCCGGCTAGCCGAGCAGTACTTC.

This clonotype turned up a few times. The gene calls are TRBV9 and TRBJ1-3, with D unresolved. This CDR3 has 15 amino acids. Trimming took 0 bases from V and 0 from J, leaving 7 bases between them. Germline CDR1 is SGDLS and CDR2 is YYNGEE. Here the CDR3 DNA reads TGTGCCAGCAGCGTAGCTTGGGGCTCTGGAAACACCATATATTTT. It specifies CASSVAWGSGNTIYF.

A remark on this clonotype: The junction shows a germline mismatch at one end, possibly a read error. The chain is built from TRBV3-1 and TRBJ1-1, with D maybe TRBD1 (6 bases). Germline CDR1 LGHDT, CDR2 YNNKEL (reference sequence). The CDR3 has 18 amino acids. The CDR3 nucleotides read TGTGCCAGCAGCCTAGTGCAAACAGGGACCCCGACGGACACTGAAGCTCTCTTT. This gives the protein CASSLVQTGTPTDTEALF.

At least ten counts were recorded for this clonotype. The chain has TRBV6-1 and TRBJ1-1, with D tentatively TRBD1 (6 bases). V lost 3 bases, J lost 0 bases, and 11 bases lay in between. The CDR3 is made up of 15 amino acids. CDR1 MNHNS and CDR2 SASEGT come from the germline V gene. Here the CDR3 reads CASSERGGMNTEAFF. CDR3 in DNA: TGTGCCAGCAGTGAGAGGGGGGGGATGAACACTGAAGCTTTCTTT.

This clonotype was counted a few times. The gene calls are TRBV4-3 and TRBJ2-2; D may be TRBD2 (7 bases). The germline V and J ends were trimmed by 1 base and 4 bases, with 10 bases remaining between them. CDR1 is LGHNA, CDR2 YSLEER, per germline. This CDR3 is built from 15 residues. CDR3 loop: CASSQARGGTGELFF. The CDR3 nucleotides are TGCGCCAGCAGCCAAGCAAGGGGGGGCACCGGGGAGCTGTTTTTT.

This clonotype was detected ten times or more. The chain employs TRBV24-1 and TRBJ2-7, with TRBD2 matching over 7 bases. CDR3 length: 15 residues. V lost 1 base, J lost 6 bases, and 8 bases stayed unmatched. CDR1 is KGHDR and CDR2 is SFDVKD in the germline V gene. The CDR3 bases are TGTGCCACCAGTGATTTACACCAGCGGGATTGCGAGCAGTACTTC. As protein: CATSDLHQRDCEQYF.

This clonotype has a count of ten or more. The genes are TRBV19 and TRBJ1-5, with D tentatively TRBD1 (5 bases). The CDR3 length is 14 residues. The V end was cut by 7 bases, the J end by 9 bases, with 19 bases between. Germline CDR1 LNHDA, CDR2 SQIVND (reference sequence). The DNA of the CDR3 is TGTGCCAGTACTCCTGGGGGGGTCCGGGGGCCCCAGCATTTT. It is translated as CASTPGGVRGPQHF.

This clonotype was seen more than once but under ten times. CDR3 protein: CSATKTGEALFSSYEQYF. In DNA form, the CDR3 reads TGCAGTGCCACAAAGACAGGCGAAGCTTTATTCAGCTCCTACGAGCAGTACTTC. The V call is TRBV20-1, the J call TRBJ2-7, with D maybe TRBD1 (6 bases). This CDR3 contains 18 residues. The V and J ends lost 6 bases and 0 bases respectively, with 27 bases between them. CDR1 and CDR2 from the germline V gene are DFQATT and SNEGSKA (reference sequence).

This clonotype occurred a few times. The chain combines TRBV4-1 with TRBJ2-5; D is perhaps TRBD1 or TRBD2 (5 bases each). The CDR3 runs 14 residues. Trimming shortened V by 4 bases and J by 4 bases, and 13 bases separated the two germline ends. Germline V gene sequence: CDR1 MGHRA, CDR2 YSYEKL. The CDR3 DNA sequence: TGCGCCAGCAGCCCCCCCTATGGGGGAGAGACCCAGTACTTC. It codes for CASSPPYGGETQYF.

This clonotype occurred many times. V gene TRBV4-3 combines with J gene TRBJ2-7, with TRBD1 matching over 10 bases. From germline, CDR1 is LGHNA and CDR2 YSLEER. V was pared by 6 bases and J by 3 bases, with 11 bases of the junction left unmatched. This CDR3 has 16 amino acids. The DNA of the CDR3 is TGCGCCAGCAGTCTATCCCGGGACAGGGGTCGCTACGAGCAGTACTTC. Its protein is CASSLSRDRGRYEQYF.

This clonotype was seen repeatedly, ten times or more. This chain links TRBV19 with TRBJ2-7, with D hard to call. Looked up from germline, CDR1 is LNHDA and CDR2 is SQIVND (reference sequence). The V end was cut by 2 bases, the J end by 0 bases, with 8 bases between. This CDR3 is 14 amino acids long. This CDR3 reads CASSIRYSSYEQYF. As DNA, the CDR3 is TGTGCCAGTAGTATAAGGTACAGCTCCTACGAGCAGTACTTC.